This record concerns one TCR beta chain sequence. The sample originates from a study of human T cells and chemical hapten exposure. The time point is: patch test 3, about 24 weeks after DPC sensitization. Documented treatment: therapeutic diphenylcyclopropenone sensitization with weekly scalp DPC. The CDR3 runs 16 residues. The V end was cut by 2 bases, the J end by 1 base, with 11 bases between. The germline V gene encodes CDR1 KGHDR and CDR2 SFDVKD. TCRdb called the RACE reads again in MiXCR, with one record for every CDR3 protein. Among over 55,000 distinct CDR3 sequences listed, 9.5% to 15% were seen once.

The rearrangement links TRBV24-1 to TRBJ2-4; D remains ambiguous. This specimen was whole blood, taken in connection with sensitization to the hapten diphenylcyclopropenone (DPC). The TCR was taken from a man under 40 with alopecia areata. Some clones in this sample may be carry-over from other donors' samples. CDR3 sequence (DNA): TGTGCCACCAGTGATTCTTCCAGTCTTGCCAAAAACATTCAGTACTTC. It codes for CATSDSSSLAKNIQYF.